Listed below are T cell receptor beta chains from one sample, sequenced in a study of regulatory T cells in long-lasting Graves disease. TCRdb called the multiplex PCR reads again in MiXCR, with one record for every CDR3 protein. There are 400,000 to 500,000 distinct CDR3 sequences in the sample; 16% occur only once, and around 23% lies in the top ten. This same sample was also part of a study on T cells in Graves' hyperthyroidism and ophthalmopathy.

Sequencing used peripheral blood mononuclear cells (PBMCs), obtained at new diagnosis, from a patient treated with antithyroid drugs. The receptor set was obtained from a woman younger than 30 with Graves disease. Both conserved end residues are part of each CDR3. Fields, in order: J gene, clone size, V gene, CDR3 length, D gene, CDR3 DNA, CDR3 protein. D genes are given only for firm matches. Some rows have no size entry. The others give once, few or many, or a class for an expanded clone.

TRBJ1-1,few,TRBV20-1,11,TRBD1,TGCAGTGCTAGAGGACAGGGGGAAGCTTTCTTT,CSARGQGEAFF
TRBJ2-7,NA,TRBV18,14,NA,TGTGCCAGCTCACCCGGCAGGGCCCGGGTCGAGCAGTACTTC,CASSPGRARVEQYF
TRBJ2-1,many,TRBV7-2,14,NA,TGTGCCAGCAGCCCCTATTGGGGTTACAATGAGCAGTTCTTC,CASSPYWGYNEQFF
TRBJ1-1,many,TRBV28,14,NA,TGTGCCAGCACCCGAGGACGTGGGAACACTGAAGCTTTCTTT,CASTRGRGNTEAFF
TRBJ2-1,many,TRBV5-4,15,TRBD2,TGTGCCAGCAGCTTGGCGAGCGGGGTCTACAATGAGCAGTTCTTC,CASSLASGVYNEQFF
TRBJ2-1,NA,TRBV7-2,13,NA,TGTGCCAGCAGCGATGGACGAGGAAATGAGCAGTTCTTC,CASSDGRGNEQFF
TRBJ2-7,NA,TRBV12-3/TRBV12-4,14,TRBD2,TGTGCCAGCAGTTCACTAGCGGGCGGCTACGAGCAGTACTTC,CASSSLAGGYEQYF
TRBJ2-2,few,TRBV7-9,13,NA,TGTGCCAGCAGCGCTCTAGCGTCCGGGGAGCTGTTTTTT,CASSALASGELFF
TRBJ1-2,many,TRBV6-1,13,NA,TGTGCCAGCAGTGAAACCGAGGTCAATGGCTACACCTTC,CASSETEVNGYTF
TRBJ1-1,once,TRBV11-1,13,TRBD1,TGTGCCAGCACCCAGGGGGGGAACACTGAAGCTTTCTTT,CASTQGGNTEAFF
TRBJ2-2,NA,TRBV7-8,16,NA,TGTGCCAGCAGCTTAGGTTTGGGGGCTGGCACCGGGGAGCTGTTTTTT,CASSLGLGAGTGELFF
TRBJ2-2,few,TRBV4-1,15,NA,TGCGCCAGCAGCCAAGAATCCAGGGTCACCGGGGAGCTGTTTTTT,CASSQESRVTGELFF
TRBJ2-7,many,TRBV6-2/TRBV6-3,13,NA,TGTGCCAGCAGTTACTCTAGAGACTACGAGCAGTACTTC,CASSYSRDYEQYF
TRBJ2-7,many,TRBV11-2,13,NA,TGTGCCAGCAGCTTAGTTCAGGGGGGCGAGCAGTACTTC,CASSLVQGGEQYF
TRBJ2-3,NA,TRBV11-3,14,NA,TGTGCCAGCAGCTTAGTAGAGTCCGGAGATACGCAGTATTTT,CASSLVESGDTQYF
TRBJ2-2,many,TRBV12-3/TRBV12-4,14,NA,TGTGCCAGCAGCAGGACGGGTTACACCGGGGAGCTGTTTTTT,CASSRTGYTGELFF
TRBJ2-1,few,TRBV7-9,16,TRBD1,TGTGCCAGCAGCCGCGCCGGACAGGTGGATACGAATGAGCAGTTCTTC,CASSRAGQVDTNEQFF
TRBJ2-3,NA,TRBV6-1,12,NA,TGTGCCAGCACCAACAGGGCGAATACGCAGTATTTT,CASTNRANTQYF
TRBJ2-6,many,TRBV11-2,15,NA,TGTGCCAGCAGCTTAGATAGAGCTGGGGCCAACGTCCTGACTTTC,CASSLDRAGANVLTF
TRBJ2-7,NA,TRBV18,14,TRBD2,TGTGCCAGCTCGCTCCGGACTAGCATGCACGAGCAGTACTTC,CASSLRTSMHEQYF
TRBJ2-3,many,TRBV5-1,11,NA,TGCGCCAGCAAGTGGACAGATACGCAGTATTTT,CASKWTDTQYF
TRBJ2-7,many,TRBV10-3,14,NA,TGTGCCATCAGTGAAGTAGCGGTACGACACGAGCAGTACTTC,CAISEVAVRHEQYF
TRBJ2-1,few,TRBV14,18,NA,TGTGCCAGCAGCCAAGCCGGGGGGCCATCCCTACACTCCAATGAGCAGTTCTTC,CASSQAGGPSLHSNEQFF
TRBJ1-2,many,TRBV28,12,NA,TGTGCCAGCAGTTTTAGGGGCCGTGGCTACACCTTC,CASSFRGRGYTF
TRBJ2-7,NA,TRBV13,15,TRBD2,TGTGCCAGCAGCGGGACTAGCGGGATCGCCTACGAGCAGTACTTC,CASSGTSGIAYEQYF
TRBJ2-3,few,TRBV18,15,TRBD1,TGTGCCAGCTCACCACGGACAGGCGTCACAGATACGCAGTATTTT,CASSPRTGVTDTQYF
TRBJ2-5,NA,TRBV29-1,12,TRBD2,TGCAGCGTGATTCGGGGGGGAGAGACCCAGTACTTC,CSVIRGGETQYF
TRBJ2-4,NA,TRBV28,17,TRBD1,TGTGCCAGCAGTTTTCCACAGGGGGCGCGGAGCAAAAACATTCAGTACTTC,CASSFPQGARSKNIQYF
TRBJ2-1,many,TRBV2,12,NA,TGTGCCAGCACACTCCTTCTCGATGAGCAGTTCTTC,CASTLLLDEQFF
TRBJ2-1,many,TRBV2,14,TRBD2,TGTGCCAGCAGTGAAGAGCGGGAGGACAATGAGCAGTTCTTC,CASSEEREDNEQFF
TRBJ2-7,many,TRBV27,15,TRBD1,TGTGCCAGCAGTCCACAGATGGGACAGGCCTACGAGCAGTACTTC,CASSPQMGQAYEQYF
TRBJ2-1,few,TRBV29-1,14,TRBD2,TGCAGCGTTGCACCGGGACTAGGGTTCGATGAGCAGTTCTTC,CSVAPGLGFDEQFF
TRBJ1-2,few,TRBV19,14,TRBD1,TGTGCCAGTGGGGACAGGCAGATTTTCTATGGCTACACCTTC,CASGDRQIFYGYTF
TRBJ2-1,few,TRBV19,17,TRBD2,TGTGCCAGTGCCACCCCAGGGGTAGCGGGAGGTTACAATGAGCAGTTCTTC,CASATPGVAGGYNEQFF
TRBJ2-6,few,TRBV27,18,NA,TGTGCCAGCAGTTTAGTACGGACAGCAAGCTCTGGGGCCAACGTCCTGACTTTC,CASSLVRTASSGANVLTF
TRBJ1-6,many,TRBV6-5,15,NA,TGTGCCAGCAGTTCCGGACGCTTTGGGAATTCACCCCTCCACTTT,CASSSGRFGNSPLHF
TRBJ1-2,many,TRBV6-2/TRBV6-3,15,NA,TGTGCCAGCAACTCCCCCCGGGACGCTAACTATGGCTACACCTTC,CASNSPRDANYGYTF
TRBJ2-5,many,TRBV15,14,NA,TGTGCCACCAGCAGCCACAGGGGAGGGGAGACCCAGTACTTC,CATSSHRGGETQYF
TRBJ2-7,NA,TRBV7-9,17,NA,TGTGCCAGCAGCTTAGATTATTTGCCCACTAAGATCTCCGAGCAGTACTTC,CASSLDYLPTKISEQYF
TRBJ2-1,few,TRBV27,16,NA,TGTGCCAGCAGTAAACAGGGATCAGGTCGTGGCAATGAGCAGTTCTTC,CASSKQGSGRGNEQFF
TRBJ2-1,NA,TRBV6-2/TRBV6-3,14,NA,TGTGCTCTCGGGGTACATCCGGTCTACAATGAGCAGTTCTTC,CALGVHPVYNEQFF
TRBJ2-3,many,TRBV18,16,NA,TGTGCCAGCTCACCACTGAGCACGTTAAGCCCAGATACGCAGTATTTT,CASSPLSTLSPDTQYF
TRBJ1-5,many,TRBV6-2/TRBV6-3,15,TRBD1,TGTGCCAGCAGAAAACAGGGGGCGCAGAATCAGCCCCAGCATTTT,CASRKQGAQNQPQHF
TRBJ2-5,many,TRBV7-9,15,NA,TGTGCCAGCAGCTTAGCGCAAGGGGTGGCAGAGACCCAGTACTTC,CASSLAQGVAETQYF
TRBJ2-5,many,TRBV11-2,15,NA,TGTGCCAGCAGCTTAGATACGGGGGGCTTAGAGACCCAGTACTTC,CASSLDTGGLETQYF
TRBJ2-7,few,TRBV28,17,TRBD1,TGTGCCAGCAGGGTTCCCCCCCCTGGACAGGGTGGATACGAGCAGTACTTC,CASRVPPPGQGGYEQYF
TRBJ2-2,few,TRBV7-2,13,NA,TGTGCAGTGGGGCGGGAATGGAACGGGGAGCTGTTTTTT,CAVGREWNGELFF
TRBJ1-1,many,TRBV28,15,TRBD1,TGTGCCACCGAAGATTCGACAGGGAAGGTGACTGAAGCTTTCTTT,CATEDSTGKVTEAFF
TRBJ2-1,few,TRBV12-3/TRBV12-4,13,NA,TGTGCCAGCAGCCAGCTACCGCTGAATGAGCAGTTCTTC,CASSQLPLNEQFF
TRBJ2-1,many,TRBV7-9,20,TRBD2,TGTGCCAGCAGCTCCCCCTTTGGGCTAGCGGACCAGAAACCCTACAATGAGCAGTTCTTC,CASSSPFGLADQKPYNEQFF
TRBJ2-7,NA,TRBV12-3/TRBV12-4,14,NA,TGTGCCAGCAGTTTGAGAAAGTTGTCCTACGAGCAGTACTTC,CASSLRKLSYEQYF
TRBJ1-1,many,TRBV5-1,15,NA,TGCGCCAGCAGTACCCAGGACGGCTCGAACACTGAAGCTTTCTTT,CASSTQDGSNTEAFF